This T cell receptor (beta chain) was profiled in a study of T cells in Graves' hyperthyroidism and ophthalmopathy (dated by TCRdb to about 2019). For context, the study as a whole: Peripheral blood was sampled at the time of initial diagnosis, prior to any treatment. The 75 to 100 discovery patients were randomly split 7:3 into training and test sets. Thyroid tissue and blood T-cell repertoires from roughly 6 Graves' hyperthyroidism patients were also compared in the study. Prospective prediction of ophthalmopathy was tested in an independent validation cohort consisting of fewer than 20 hyperthyroidism patients and around 16 patients who later progressed to ophthalmopathy. After sampling, hyperthyroidism patients received methimazole starting at 30 mg daily, and ophthalmopathy patients received high-dose intravenous methylprednisolone. TCR Vbeta CDR3 sequencing of 140 or so peripheral blood samples (43 ophthalmopathy, roughly 74 hyperthyroidism and some 17 progressor patients) is reported in the paper. TCR V-J signatures able to tell the groups apart were searched for in a discovery cohort of some 100 patients, of whom approximately 40 had Graves' ophthalmopathy and 55 to 65 had stable Graves' hyperthyroidism. The paper as a whole reports these results and caveats: Most expanded thyroid clonotypes (frequency above 0.001) were also detected in blood, suggesting blood repertoires may reflect thyroid immune responses. In validation, progression to ophthalmopathy was predicted by the model with 70% to 71% sensitivity and around 76% specificity, a median of around 5.9 months before onset. A 13 V-J signature model separated ophthalmopathy from stable hyperthyroidism, with about 88% sensitivity and roughly 82% specificity in cross-validation and 80%/75% in testing. No statistical method was used to fix the sample size in advance, and group allocation was not hidden from the investigators.

The junction shows trimming of 4 bases on V and 2 bases on J, plus 15 bases between the germline ends. The CDR3 goes from the cysteine to the phenylalanine over 15 residues. Only the CDR3 region is kept as DNA, spanning 45 bases read in frame from base 1. From the germline V gene, CDR1 is MGHRA and CDR2 is YSYEKL. This clonotype was detected only a few times. No antigen is known for it. One base away there is no much larger clone; base qualities are not given. Stable Graves' hyperthyroidism was defined as no progression to ophthalmopathy during 18 months of follow-up. Hyperthyroidism patients were newly diagnosed, had a disease duration of under 2 months, and were aged 18 to 65 years. Patients with uncontrolled infections, other autoimmune diseases, pregnancy or lactation were excluded. Clinical symptoms, serum thyroxine and TRAb, thyroid ultrasound, and orbital computed tomography formed the basis for the diagnoses. PBMCs were isolated from more than 9 ml of fresh peripheral blood by Ficoll-Paque density gradient centrifugation. Total RNA was extracted with Trizol reagent, and quality was checked on an Agilent 2100 Bioanalyzer.

The TCR beta CDR3 regions were amplified from the RNA transcripts. The first round of RT-PCR for the TCR CDR3 was performed with the HTBI primer set and the Qiagen OneStep RT-PCR kit. Libraries were constructed in a second round of multiplex PCR, after which size selection and purification were carried out. Sequencing of the libraries was done on an Illumina HiSeq2000 using paired-end 100 bp reads. The study's processing was this. SOAPnuke was used to process the raw data, removing reads that contained adapters or uncalled bases, had a mean Phred below 15, or lacked an exact match to the constant primer or identifier. COPE v1.2.5 was used to merge the high-quality paired reads, and each unique nucleotide sequence was defined as a clonotype. MiTCR v1.1 was used to align the clonotypes against IMGT TRBV, TRBD and TRBJ reference segments. Analysis was restricted to V-J combinations with a frequency above 0.0001, which covered just over 98% of repertoires. The TCS score was defined as F50 (clonal expansion) divided by E x V (chaos), with BLOSUM62-based TCRdist calculated between CDR3 peptides within each V-J. Welch's t-statistics and random forest reduced 500 to 650 V-J features to some 14, which were used in a naive Bayes classifier (R e1071). The similarity between thyroid and blood repertoires was quantified using the Morisita-Horn index. TCRdb handled the public reads itself, with Q25 trimming in fastp and clone calling in MiXCR, and kept productive beta chains. Duplicate CDR3 protein sequences are folded into a single record with the most common DNA and genes. None of the V and J calls come from the authors' own analysis; TCRdb made them. This sample is represented by about 760,000 distinct CDR3 sequences; 35% of them were singletons. The ten largest make up less than 35% of the sample.

The chain joins TRBV4-1 to TRBJ2-7, with the D gene not clear enough to name. The sample comprised blood. The source is a woman between 40 and 55 years old with Graves' hyperthyroidism. The CDR3 has the sequence CASSLRTQGPYEQYF. The bases read TGCGCCAGCAGCCTCCGGACCCAAGGACCCTACGAGCAGTACTTC.